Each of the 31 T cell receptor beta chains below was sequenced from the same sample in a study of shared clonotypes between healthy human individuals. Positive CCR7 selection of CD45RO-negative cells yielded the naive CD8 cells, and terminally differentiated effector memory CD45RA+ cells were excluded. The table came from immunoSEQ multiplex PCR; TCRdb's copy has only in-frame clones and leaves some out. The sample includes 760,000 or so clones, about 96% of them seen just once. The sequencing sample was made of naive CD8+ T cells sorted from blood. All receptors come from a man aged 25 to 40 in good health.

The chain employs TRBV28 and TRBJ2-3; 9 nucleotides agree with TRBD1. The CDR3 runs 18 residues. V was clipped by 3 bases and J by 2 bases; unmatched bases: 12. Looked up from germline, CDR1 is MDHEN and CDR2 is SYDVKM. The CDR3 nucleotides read TGTGCCAGCAGTTTCCAAGCGTCGGGACAGGGTGACACAGATACGCAGTATTTT. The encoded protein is CASSFQASGQGDTDTQYF.

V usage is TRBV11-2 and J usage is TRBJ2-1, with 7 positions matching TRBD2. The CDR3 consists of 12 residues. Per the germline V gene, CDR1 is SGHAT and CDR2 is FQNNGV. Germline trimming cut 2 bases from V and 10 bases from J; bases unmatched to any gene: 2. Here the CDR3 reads CASSLLAAEQFF. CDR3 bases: TGTGCCAGCAGCTTACTAGCGGCCGAGCAGTTCTTC.

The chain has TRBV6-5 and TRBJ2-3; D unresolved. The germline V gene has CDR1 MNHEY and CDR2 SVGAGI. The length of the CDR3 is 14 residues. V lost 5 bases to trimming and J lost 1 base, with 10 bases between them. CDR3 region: CASSELWGTDTQYF. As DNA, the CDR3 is TGTGCCAGCAGTGAGCTTTGGGGCACAGATACGCAGTATTTT.

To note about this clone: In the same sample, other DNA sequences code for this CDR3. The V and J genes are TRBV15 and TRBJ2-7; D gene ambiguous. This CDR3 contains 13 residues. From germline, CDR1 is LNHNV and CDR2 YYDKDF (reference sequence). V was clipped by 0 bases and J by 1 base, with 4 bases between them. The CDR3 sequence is CATSRDLSYEQYF. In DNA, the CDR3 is TGTGCCACCAGCAGAGATCTTTCCTACGAGCAGTACTTC.

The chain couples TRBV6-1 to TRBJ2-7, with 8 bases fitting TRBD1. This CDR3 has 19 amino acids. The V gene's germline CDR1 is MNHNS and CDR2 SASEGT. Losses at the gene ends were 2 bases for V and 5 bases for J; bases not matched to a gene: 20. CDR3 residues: CASSEWSPIWRTGTDEQYF. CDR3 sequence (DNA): TGTGCCAGCAGTGAATGGTCACCTATCTGGCGGACAGGGACCGACGAGCAGTACTTC.

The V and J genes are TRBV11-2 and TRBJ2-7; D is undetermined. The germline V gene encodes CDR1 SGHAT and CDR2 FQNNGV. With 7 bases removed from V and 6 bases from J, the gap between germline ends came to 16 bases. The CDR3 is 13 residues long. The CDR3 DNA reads TGTGCCAGCAAACTGGAAAACACGGCCGAGCAGTACTTC. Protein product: CASKLENTAEQYF.

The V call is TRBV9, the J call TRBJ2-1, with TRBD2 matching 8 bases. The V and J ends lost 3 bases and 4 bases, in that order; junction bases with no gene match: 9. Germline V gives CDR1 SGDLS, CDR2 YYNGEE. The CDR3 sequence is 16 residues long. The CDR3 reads CASSATLAGLYNEQFF. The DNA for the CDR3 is TGTGCCAGCAGCGCCACCCTAGCGGGCCTTTACAATGAGCAGTTCTTC.

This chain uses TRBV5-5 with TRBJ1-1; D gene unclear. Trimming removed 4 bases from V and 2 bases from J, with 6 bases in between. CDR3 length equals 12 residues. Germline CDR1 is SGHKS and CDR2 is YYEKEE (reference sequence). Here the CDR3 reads CASSPGNTEAFF. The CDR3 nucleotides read TGTGCCAGCAGCCCCGGTAACACTGAAGCTTTCTTT.

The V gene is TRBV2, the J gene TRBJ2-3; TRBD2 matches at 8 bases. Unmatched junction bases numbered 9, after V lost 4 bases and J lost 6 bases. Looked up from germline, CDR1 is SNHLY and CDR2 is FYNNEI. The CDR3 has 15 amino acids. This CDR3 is CASSGVEIAGDTQYF. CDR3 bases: TGTGCCAGCAGTGGGGTCGAGATAGCGGGGGATACGCAGTATTTT.

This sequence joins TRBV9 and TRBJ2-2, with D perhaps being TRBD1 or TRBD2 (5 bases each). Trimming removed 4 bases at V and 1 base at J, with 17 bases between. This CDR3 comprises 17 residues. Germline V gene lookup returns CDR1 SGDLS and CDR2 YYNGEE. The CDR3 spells CASSRTRERENTGELFF. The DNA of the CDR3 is TGTGCCAGCAGCAGAACCAGGGAGAGGGAGAACACCGGGGAGCTGTTTTTT.

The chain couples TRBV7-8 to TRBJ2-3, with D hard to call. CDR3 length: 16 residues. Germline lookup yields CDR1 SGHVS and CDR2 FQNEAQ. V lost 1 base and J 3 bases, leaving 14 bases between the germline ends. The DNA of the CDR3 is TGTGCCAGCAGCTTAGAGATGGGGTCCTGGACAGATACGCAGTATTTT. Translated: CASSLEMGSWTDTQYF.

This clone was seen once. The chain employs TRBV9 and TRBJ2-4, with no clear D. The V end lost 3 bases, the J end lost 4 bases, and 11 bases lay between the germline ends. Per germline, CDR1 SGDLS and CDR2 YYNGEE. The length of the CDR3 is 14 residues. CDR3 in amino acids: CASSAPGTKNIQYF. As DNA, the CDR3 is TGTGCCAGCAGCGCCCCTGGAACGAAAAACATTCAGTACTTC.

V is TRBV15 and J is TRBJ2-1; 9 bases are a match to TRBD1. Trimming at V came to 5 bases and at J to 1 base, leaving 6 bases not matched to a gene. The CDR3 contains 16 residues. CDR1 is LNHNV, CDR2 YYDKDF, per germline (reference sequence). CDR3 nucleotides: TGTGCCACCAGCGGATGGGACAGGGAGTCCTACAATGAGCAGTTCTTC. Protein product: CATSGWDRESYNEQFF. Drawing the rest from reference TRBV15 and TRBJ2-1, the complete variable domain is DAMVIQNPRYQVTQFGKPVTLSCSQTLNHNVMYWYQQKSSQAPKLLFHYYDKDFNNEADTPDNFQSRRPNTSFCFLDIRSPGLGDTAMYLCATSGWDRESYNEQFFGPGTRLTVL.

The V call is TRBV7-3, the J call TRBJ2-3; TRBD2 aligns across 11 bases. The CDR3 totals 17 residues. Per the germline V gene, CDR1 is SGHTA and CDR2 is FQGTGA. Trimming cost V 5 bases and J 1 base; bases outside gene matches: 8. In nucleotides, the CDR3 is TGTGCCAGCAGCCAAACTAGCGGGAGAGAGGGCACAGATACGCAGTATTTT. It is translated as CASSQTSGREGTDTQYF.

DNA for the CDR3: TGCAGCGTGGTAGAGCCAAACACCGGGGAGCTGTTTTTT. Translated, it gives CSVVEPNTGELFF. The chain joins TRBV29-1 to TRBJ2-2, with D uncertain. Trimming removed 6 bases at V and 2 bases at J, with 10 bases between. In germline, CDR1 is SQVTM, CDR2 ANQGSEA. The CDR3 spans 13 residues.

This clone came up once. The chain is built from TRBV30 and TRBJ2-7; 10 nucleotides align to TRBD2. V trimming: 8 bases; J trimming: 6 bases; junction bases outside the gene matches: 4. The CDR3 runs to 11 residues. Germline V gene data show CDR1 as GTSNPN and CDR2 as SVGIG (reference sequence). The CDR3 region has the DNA TGTGCCGGGGGACTAGCGATCGAGCAGTACTTC. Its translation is CAGGLAIEQYF.

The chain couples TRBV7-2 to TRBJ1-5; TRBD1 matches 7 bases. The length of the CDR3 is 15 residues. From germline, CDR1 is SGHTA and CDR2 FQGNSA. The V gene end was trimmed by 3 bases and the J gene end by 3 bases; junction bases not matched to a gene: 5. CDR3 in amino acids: CASSLTGPFNQPQHF. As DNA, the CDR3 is TGTGCCAGCAGCTTGACAGGGCCTTTCAATCAGCCCCAGCATTTT.

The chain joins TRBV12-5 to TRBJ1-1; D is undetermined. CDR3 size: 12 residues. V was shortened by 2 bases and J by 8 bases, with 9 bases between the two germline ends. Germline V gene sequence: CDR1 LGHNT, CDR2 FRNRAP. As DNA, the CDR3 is TGTGCTAGTGGTTTGTCGGCAGAAGAAGCTTTCTTT. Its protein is CASGLSAEEAFF.

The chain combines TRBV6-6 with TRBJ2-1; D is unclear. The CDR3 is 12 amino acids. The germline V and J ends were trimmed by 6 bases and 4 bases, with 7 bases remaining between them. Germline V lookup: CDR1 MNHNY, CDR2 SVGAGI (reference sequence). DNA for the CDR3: TGTGCCAGCAGCTCAGAGTACAATGAGCAGTTCTTC. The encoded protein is CASSSEYNEQFF.

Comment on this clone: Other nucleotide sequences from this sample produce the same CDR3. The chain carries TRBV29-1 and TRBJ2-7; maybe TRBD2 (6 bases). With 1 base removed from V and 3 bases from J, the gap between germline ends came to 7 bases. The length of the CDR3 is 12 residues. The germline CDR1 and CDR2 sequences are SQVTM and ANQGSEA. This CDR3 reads CSVEGRGYEQYF. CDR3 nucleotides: TGCAGCGTTGAAGGGCGGGGCTACGAGCAGTACTTC.

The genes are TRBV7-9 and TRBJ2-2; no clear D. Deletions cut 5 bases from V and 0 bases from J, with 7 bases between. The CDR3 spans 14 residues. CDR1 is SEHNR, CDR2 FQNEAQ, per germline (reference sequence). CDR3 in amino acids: CASSKPANTGELFF. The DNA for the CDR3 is TGTGCCAGCAGCAAACCTGCGAACACCGGGGAGCTGTTTTTT.

CDR3: CASRIGTSVGYEQYF. CDR3 DNA: TGTGCCAGTAGGATTGGGACTAGCGTGGGGTACGAGCAGTACTTC. V and J are TRBV27 and TRBJ2-7; 10 bases fit TRBD2. J gave up 4 bases and V 9 bases, and 12 bases lay outside the gene matches. There are 15 residues in the CDR3. The V gene's germline CDR1 is MNHEY and CDR2 SMNVEV (reference sequence).

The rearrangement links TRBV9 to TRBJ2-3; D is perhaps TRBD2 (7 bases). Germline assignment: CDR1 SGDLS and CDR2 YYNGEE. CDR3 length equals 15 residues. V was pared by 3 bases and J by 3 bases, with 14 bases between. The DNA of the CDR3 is TGTGCCAGCAGCGCCTTAGGGGGGGCAACAGATACGCAGTATTTT. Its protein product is CASSALGGATDTQYF. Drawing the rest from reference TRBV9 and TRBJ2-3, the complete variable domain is DSGVTQTPKHLITATGQRVTLRCSPRSGDLSVYWYQQSLDQGLQFLIQYYNGEERAKGNILERFSAQQFPDLHSELNLSSLELGDSALYFCASSALGGATDTQYFGPGTRLTVL.

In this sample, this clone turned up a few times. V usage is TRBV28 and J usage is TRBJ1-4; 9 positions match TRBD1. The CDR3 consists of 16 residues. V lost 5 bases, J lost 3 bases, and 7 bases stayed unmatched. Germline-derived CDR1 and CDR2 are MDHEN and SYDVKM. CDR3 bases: TGTGCCAGCAGTCCCGACAGGGGGTGGGCTAATGAAAAACTGTTTTTT. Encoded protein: CASSPDRGWANEKLFF.

The CDR3 DNA reads TGTGCCAGCAGCATCGGGGATGAGGACCAGTTCTTC. As protein: CASSIGDEDQFF. The chain couples TRBV7-6 to TRBJ2-1, with D possibly matching TRBD2 (5 bases). The V end lost 5 bases, the J end lost 13 bases, and 15 bases lay between the germline ends. This CDR3 has 12 residues. The germline CDR1 and CDR2 sequences are SGHVS and FNYEAQ.

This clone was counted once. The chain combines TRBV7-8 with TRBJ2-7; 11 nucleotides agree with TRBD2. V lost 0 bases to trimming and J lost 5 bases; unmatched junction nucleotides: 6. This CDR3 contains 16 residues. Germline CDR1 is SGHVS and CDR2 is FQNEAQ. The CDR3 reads CASSLALAGVEDEQYF. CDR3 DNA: TGTGCCAGCAGCTTAGCACTAGCGGGAGTGGAAGACGAGCAGTACTTC.

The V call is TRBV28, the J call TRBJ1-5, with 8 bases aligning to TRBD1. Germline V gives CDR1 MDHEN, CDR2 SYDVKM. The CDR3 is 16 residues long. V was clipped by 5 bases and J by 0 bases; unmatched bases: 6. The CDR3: CASSTGGGLSNQPQHF. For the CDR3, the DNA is TGTGCCAGCAGTACAGGGGGAGGGCTTAGCAATCAGCCCCAGCATTTT.

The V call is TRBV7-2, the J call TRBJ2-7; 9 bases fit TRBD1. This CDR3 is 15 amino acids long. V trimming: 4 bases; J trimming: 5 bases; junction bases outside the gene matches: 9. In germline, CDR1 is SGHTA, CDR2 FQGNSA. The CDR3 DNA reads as TGTGCCAGCAGCTCGAACAGGGGGCGGCGGAACGAGCAGTACTTC. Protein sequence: CASSSNRGRRNEQYF.

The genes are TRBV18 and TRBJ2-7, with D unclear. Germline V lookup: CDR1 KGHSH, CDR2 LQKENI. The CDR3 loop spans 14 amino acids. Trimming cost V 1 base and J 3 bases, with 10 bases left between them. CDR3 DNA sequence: TGTGCCAGCTCACCACGGGGAAAAGGCTACGAGCAGTACTTC. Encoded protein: CASSPRGKGYEQYF.

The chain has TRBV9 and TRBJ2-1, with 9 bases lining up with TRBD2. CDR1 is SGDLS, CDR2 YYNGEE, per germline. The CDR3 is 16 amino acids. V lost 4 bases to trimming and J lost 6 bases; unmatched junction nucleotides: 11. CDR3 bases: TGTGCCAGCAGCCCCGACCCGGGACTAGCCGGCAATGAGCAGTTCTTC. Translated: CASSPDPGLAGNEQFF.

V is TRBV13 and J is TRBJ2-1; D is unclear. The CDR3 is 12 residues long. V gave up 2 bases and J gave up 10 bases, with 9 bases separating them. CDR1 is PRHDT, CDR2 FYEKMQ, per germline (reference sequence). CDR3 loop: CASSLWNWEQFF. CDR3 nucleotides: TGTGCCAGCAGCTTATGGAACTGGGAGCAGTTCTTC.